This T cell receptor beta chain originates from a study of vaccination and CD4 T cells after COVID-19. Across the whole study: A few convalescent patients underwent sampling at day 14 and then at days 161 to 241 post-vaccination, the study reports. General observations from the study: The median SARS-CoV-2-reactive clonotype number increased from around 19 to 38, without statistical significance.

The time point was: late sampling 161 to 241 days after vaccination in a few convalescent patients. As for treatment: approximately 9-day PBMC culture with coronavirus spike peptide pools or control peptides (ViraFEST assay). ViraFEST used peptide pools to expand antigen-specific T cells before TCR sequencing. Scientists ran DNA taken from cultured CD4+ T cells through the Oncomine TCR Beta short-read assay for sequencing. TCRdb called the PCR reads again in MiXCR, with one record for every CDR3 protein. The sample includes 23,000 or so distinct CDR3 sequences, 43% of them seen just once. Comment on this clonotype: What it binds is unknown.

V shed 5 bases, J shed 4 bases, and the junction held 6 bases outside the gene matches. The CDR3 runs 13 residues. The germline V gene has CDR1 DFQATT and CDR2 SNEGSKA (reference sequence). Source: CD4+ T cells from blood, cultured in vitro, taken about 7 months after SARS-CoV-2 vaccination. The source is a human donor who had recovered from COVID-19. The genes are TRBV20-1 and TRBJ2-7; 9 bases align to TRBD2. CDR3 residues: CSAVAGAKYEQYF. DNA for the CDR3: TGCAGTGCTGTAGCGGGAGCGAAGTACGAGCAGTACTTC.